Shown below are 28 T cell receptor beta chains from a single sample sequenced in a study of cytomegalovirus exposure and HLA in healthy donors. Repertoires were generated with immunoSEQ multiplex PCR, while TCRdb's copy carries only in-frame clones and drops some. The sample records approximately 260,000 clones, around 85% being singletons. Input material: PBMCs. These TCRs come from a woman in her 30s in good health and CMV-seropositive.

The chain couples TRBV5-1 to TRBJ1-2; TRBD1 matches at 8 bases. The J segment lost 6 bases and the V segment lost 0 bases, leaving 1 base of the junction unmatched. The CDR3 is 13 amino acids. Germline CDR1 and CDR2: SGHRS and YFSETQ. In DNA form, the CDR3 reads TGCGCCAGCAGCTTGGGGACAGGGAATGGCTACACCTTC. This codes for CASSLGTGNGYTF.

V usage is TRBV5-4 and J usage is TRBJ1-1, with 9 bases that match TRBD1. Germline CDR1 is SGHNT and CDR2 is YYREEE (reference sequence). The CDR3 totals 13 residues. Unmatched junction bases numbered 5, after V lost 4 bases and J lost 7 bases. CDR3 loop: CASSQTGGDEAFF. As DNA, the CDR3 is TGTGCCAGCAGCCAGACAGGGGGTGATGAAGCTTTCTTT.

V is TRBV6-1 and J is TRBJ1-1, with 11 bases matching TRBD1. There are 14 residues in the CDR3. Germline V gene data show CDR1 as MNHNS and CDR2 as SASEGT. J lost 3 bases, V lost 4 bases, and 1 base had no gene match. CDR3 in DNA: TGTGCCAGCAGTGTGGACAGGGGGCACACTGAAGCTTTCTTT. This translates into CASSVDRGHTEAFF.

The J gene is TRBJ2-1, the V gene TRBV11-2, with no clear D. CDR3 length: 15 residues. Germline V gene data show CDR1 as SGHAT and CDR2 as FQNNGV. V gave up 1 base and J gave up 8 bases, with 15 bases separating them. The CDR3 sequence: CASSLGRVGVDEQFF. CDR3 coding DNA: TGTGCCAGCAGCTTAGGACGGGTAGGTGTCGATGAGCAGTTCTTC.

This clone was observed once. The chain couples TRBV19 to TRBJ1-4, with 9 nucleotides matching TRBD1. The CDR3 extends over 14 amino acids. Trimming took 5 bases from V and 6 from J; bases not matched to a gene: 4. Germline V CDR1 and CDR2: LNHDA, SQIVND (reference sequence). The CDR3 region is CASSLTGGDEKLFF. CDR3 nucleotides: TGTGCCAGTAGTTTGACAGGGGGGGATGAAAAACTGTTTTTT.

The chain has TRBV18 and TRBJ1-2; maybe TRBD1 (6 bases). The CDR3 length is 14 residues. Trimming stripped 2 bases from V and 8 bases from J, with 15 bases between. Germline assignment: CDR1 KGHSH and CDR2 LQKENI. CDR3 amino acids: CASSPTGTPEGYTF. CDR3 bases: TGTGCCAGCTCACCAACAGGGACCCCCGAGGGCTACACCTTC. The full variable domain, with the rest looked up from reference TRBV18 and TRBJ1-2, is NAGVMQNPRHLVRRRGQEARLRCSPMKGHSHVYWYRQLPEEGLKFMVYLQKENIIDESGMPKERFSAEFPKEGPSILRIQQVVRGDSAAYFCASSPTGTPEGYTFGSGTRLTVV.

This clone was observed a few times. This rearrangement joins TRBV6-1 to TRBJ1-5, with 9 bases lining up with TRBD1. V trimming: 5 bases; J trimming: 5 bases; junction bases outside the gene matches: 1. CDR3 length: 13 residues. Looked up from germline, CDR1 is MNHNS and CDR2 is SASEGT. The CDR3 DNA reads as TGTGCCAGCAGTAGGGACAGGGATCAGCCCCAGCATTTT. It encodes CASSRDRDQPQHF.

This sequence joins TRBV5-1 and TRBJ2-6; possible D gene TRBD1, 6 bases. The CDR3 has 16 residues. Germline-derived CDR1 and CDR2 are SGHRS and YFSETQ. The V end lost 2 bases, the J end lost 2 bases, and 11 bases lay between the germline ends. The CDR3 DNA is TGCGCCAGCAGCTTACAGGGAAGTGCTGGGGCCAACGTCCTGACTTTC. It encodes CASSLQGSAGANVLTF.

The rearrangement joins TRBV5-1 to TRBJ2-7, with D maybe TRBD2 (6 bases). V was pared by 0 bases and J by 6 bases, with 13 bases between. The germline CDR1 and CDR2 sequences are SGHRS and YFSETQ. The CDR3 sequence is 14 residues long. The CDR3 region is CASSLVAVMSEQYF. The CDR3, as DNA: TGCGCCAGCAGCTTGGTAGCGGTCATGAGCGAGCAGTACTTC.

The rearrangement links TRBV28 to TRBJ1-2; the match to TRBD1 covers 9 bases. Trimming removed 5 bases from V and 4 bases from J; junction bases left unmatched: 17. Germline CDR1 is MDHEN and CDR2 is SYDVKM. The CDR3 is 18 residues long. The CDR3 loop reads CASSPPMGTGPIAYGYTF. Written as DNA, the CDR3 is TGTGCCAGCAGTCCCCCGATGGGGACAGGGCCTATTGCCTATGGCTACACCTTC.

The V call is TRBV30, the J call TRBJ1-1, with no clear D. The V end lost 7 bases, the J end lost 2 bases, and 14 bases lay between the germline ends. Germline-derived CDR1 and CDR2 are GTSNPN and SVGIG (reference sequence). The CDR3 consists of 13 residues. The CDR3: CASTKTGNTEAFF. As DNA, the CDR3 is TGTGCCTCCACTAAAACTGGAAACACTGAAGCTTTCTTT. The full variable domain, with the rest looked up from reference TRBV30 and TRBJ1-1, is SQTIHQWPATLVQPVGSPLSLECTVEGTSNPNLYWYRQAAGRGLQLLFYSVGIGQISSEVPQNLSASRPQDRQFILSSKKLLLSDSGFYLCASTKTGNTEAFFGQGTRLTVV.

The chain combines TRBV5-1 with TRBJ2-3; D is perhaps TRBD1 (5 bases). Trimming stripped 1 base from V and 6 bases from J, with 18 bases between. CDR1 is SGHRS and CDR2 is YFSETQ in the germline V gene. This CDR3 region has 16 residues. CDR3 coding DNA: TGCGCCAGCAGCTTGAGTGGGCAGGGTGAGGCGGATACGCAGTATTTT. This codes for CASSLSGQGEADTQYF.

The chain recombines TRBV15 with TRBJ2-7; 13 positions match TRBD2. V lost 4 bases to trimming and J lost 4 bases; unmatched junction nucleotides: 10. The germline V gene encodes CDR1 LNHNV and CDR2 YYDKDF (reference sequence). This CDR3 region has 17 residues. CDR3 sequence: CATSTPGTSGELYEQYF. The CDR3 nucleotides read TGTGCCACCAGCACACCCGGGACTAGCGGGGAACTATACGAGCAGTACTTC.

The chain employs TRBV7-9 and TRBJ2-3; possibly TRBD2 for D (6 bases). V was shortened by 4 bases and J by 0 bases, with 11 bases between the two germline ends. Germline CDR1 and CDR2: SEHNR and FQNEAQ (reference sequence). The CDR3 runs to 15 residues. This CDR3 is CASSSPSASTDTQYF. The CDR3 DNA is TGTGCCAGCAGCTCTCCTAGCGCTAGCACAGATACGCAGTATTTT.

The chain carries TRBV19 and TRBJ1-1, with no clear D. The CDR3 consists of 11 residues. Germline values: CDR1 LNHDA, CDR2 SQIVND (reference sequence). V was trimmed by 8 bases and J by 10 bases, leaving 14 bases between them. The CDR3 sequence is CASGNGRTAFF. CDR3 nucleotide sequence: TGTGCCAGTGGAAATGGGCGAACAGCTTTCTTT.

V is TRBV27 and J is TRBJ2-1, with TRBD2 identical over 10 bases. Looked up from germline, CDR1 is MNHEY and CDR2 is SMNVEV (reference sequence). This CDR3 has 17 residues. Trimming removed 2 bases from V and 0 bases from J; junction bases left unmatched: 4. The CDR3 spells CASSLIASGSSYNEQFF. Here the CDR3 DNA reads TGTGCCAGCAGTTTAATAGCTAGCGGGAGCTCCTACAATGAGCAGTTCTTC.

This chain joins TRBV28 and TRBJ1-2, with 9 nucleotides matching TRBD1. J was trimmed by 7 bases and V by 4 bases; bases with no gene match: 16. Looked up from germline, CDR1 is MDHEN and CDR2 is SYDVKM. CDR3 length: 17 residues. The CDR3 protein is CASSSPSLGQGLFGYTF. DNA for the CDR3: TGTGCCAGCAGTTCCCCGTCTTTGGGACAGGGCCTTTTTGGCTACACCTTC.

As DNA, the CDR3 is TGTGCCAGCATGAGGGCAGCGGCCACTGAAGCTTTCTTT. Protein sequence: CASMRAAATEAFF. The chain joins TRBV6-5 to TRBJ1-1; D call uncertain. This CDR3 has 13 amino acids. CDR1 is MNHEY, CDR2 SVGAGI, per germline. Trimming shortened V by 7 bases and J by 4 bases, and 13 bases separated the two germline ends.

V is TRBV14 and J is TRBJ2-5; TRBD2 aligns across 7 bases. This CDR3 has 16 residues. Unmatched junction bases numbered 7, after V lost 1 base and J lost 2 bases. The germline V gene has CDR1 SGHDN and CDR2 FVKESK. The CDR3 bases are TGTGCCAGCAGCCAAGGTGTGACGGGAGGACAAGAGACCCAGTACTTC. Translation: CASSQGVTGGQETQYF.

The V gene is TRBV15, the J gene TRBJ2-3; D is perhaps TRBD1 (6 bases). Germline CDR1 and CDR2: LNHNV and YYDKDF (reference sequence). The CDR3 has 15 residues. Trimming cost V 2 bases and J 4 bases, with 13 bases left between them. CDR3 sequence: CATSRYRDNPDTQYF. As DNA, the CDR3 is TGTGCCACCAGCAGATACCGGGACAACCCAGATACGCAGTATTTT.

The genes are TRBV7-9 and TRBJ1-3; D perhaps matches TRBD1 (5 bases). With 6 bases removed from V and 0 bases from J, the gap between germline ends came to 15 bases. CDR1 and CDR2 (germline): SEHNR, FQNEAQ (reference sequence). CDR3 length equals 16 residues. The DNA of the CDR3 is TGTGCCAGCAGTTCCTTACGACAGAGCTCTGGAAACACCATATATTTT. Amino acids: CASSSLRQSSGNTIYF.

The J gene is TRBJ2-3, the V gene TRBV4-1; TRBD1 aligns across 10 bases. The CDR3 loop spans 15 amino acids. Germline CDR1 reads MGHRA; CDR2 reads YSYEKL. The V segment lost 3 bases and the J segment 4 bases; nucleotides outside the gene matches: 4. CDR3 sequence (DNA): TGCGCCAGCAGCCAGCAGACAGGGGGCTCAGATACGCAGTATTTT. Translation gives CASSQQTGGSDTQYF.

A single count supports this clone. V and J are TRBV19 and TRBJ2-1, with D possibly matching TRBD2 (6 bases). Germline loops: CDR1 LNHDA, CDR2 SQIVND (reference sequence). The CDR3 extends over 16 amino acids. V was shortened by 8 bases and J by 0 bases, with 17 bases between the two germline ends. CDR3 sequence reads: CASGEPSGGSYNEQFF. The CDR3 DNA follows: TGTGCCAGTGGCGAACCCTCCGGGGGCTCCTACAATGAGCAGTTCTTC.

CDR3: CASSRGLYRDTGELFF. Written as DNA, the CDR3 is TGTGCCAGCAGTAGGGGACTATATCGGGATACTGGGGAGCTGTTTTTT. This chain connects TRBV27 to TRBJ2-2; TRBD2 aligns across 7 bases. The germline V gene encodes CDR1 MNHEY and CDR2 SMNVEV (reference sequence). V lost 5 bases and J lost 8; bases outside the gene matches: 14. This CDR3 comprises 16 residues.

A few counts support this clone. V and J are TRBV28 and TRBJ2-7, with TRBD2 matching 7 bases. Germline V CDR1 and CDR2: MDHEN, SYDVKM. The CDR3 extends over 15 amino acids. V was clipped by 6 bases and J by 2 bases; unmatched bases: 10. The chain's CDR3 is CASRGRGEPPYEQYF. The CDR3 nucleotides are TGTGCCAGCAGAGGACGGGGGGAACCCCCCTACGAGCAGTACTTC. Using reference TRBV28 and TRBJ2-7 for the parts outside the CDR3, the full variable domain is DVKVTQSSRYLVKRTGEKVFLECVQDMDHENMFWYRQDPGLGLRLIYFSYDVKMKEKGDIPEGYSVSREKKERFSLILESASTNQTSMYLCASRGRGEPPYEQYFGPGTRLTVT.

The CDR3 DNA is TGTGCCAGCACCCCCCCCGGACAGGGGGCCACTGAAGCTTTCTTT. Residues: CASTPPGQGATEAFF. The J gene is TRBJ1-1, the V gene TRBV7-9; TRBD1 matches 11 bases. The V gene's germline CDR1 is SEHNR and CDR2 FQNEAQ (reference sequence). The CDR3 spans 15 residues. After removal of 7 bases from V and 4 bases from J, the junction contained 8 bases not matched to a gene. Full variable domain (remainder filled in from reference TRBV7-9 and TRBJ1-1): DTGVSQNPRHKITKRGQNVTFRCDPISEHNRLYWYRQTLGQGPEFLTYFQNEAQLEKSRLLSDRFSAERPKGSFSTLEIQRTEQGDSAMYLCASTPPGQGATEAFFGQGTRLTVV.

The chain joins TRBV20-1 to TRBJ2-7; tentatively, D is TRBD2 (5 bases). Germline loops: CDR1 DFQATT, CDR2 SNEGSKA (reference sequence). V lost 3 bases, J lost 6 bases, and 9 bases lay in between. This CDR3 has 11 residues. CDR3 bases: TGCAGTGCTAGGTTTGCGGGCGAGCAGTACTTC. It codes for CSARFAGEQYF.

The chain combines TRBV5-1 with TRBJ2-1, with 9 bases lining up with TRBD2. The germline gives CDR1 SGHRS, CDR2 YFSETQ. Unmatched junction bases numbered 12, after V lost 7 bases and J lost 4 bases. The length of the CDR3 is 16 residues. DNA of the CDR3: TGCGCCAGCGCCATTGAGACTAGCGGCTTATACAATGAGCAGTTCTTC. This codes for CASAIETSGLYNEQFF.